This paragraph covers one T cell receptor beta chain sequence. This entry comes from a study of cytomegalovirus exposure and HLA in healthy donors. 13 Jbeta primers and 60 Vbeta primers were used for the PCR. The protocol was immunoSEQ multiplex PCR, while the TCRdb copy is restricted to in-frame clones and leaves out a portion. The sample carries 100,000 to 150,000 clones, about 81% recorded once. The receptor comes from a woman in her 30s in good health and CMV-seronegative. Sequenced: PBMCs.

The CDR3 reads CASSFRIAGGWETQYF. Here the CDR3 DNA reads TGTGCCAGCAGCTTCCGGATAGCGGGGGGGTGGGAGACCCAGTACTTC. The V gene is TRBV7-2, the J gene TRBJ2-5; 11 positions agree with TRBD2. The CDR3 extends over 16 amino acids. The V gene end was trimmed by 3 bases and the J gene end by 5 bases; junction bases not matched to a gene: 8. Germline V gene sequence: CDR1 SGHTA, CDR2 FQGNSA.